What follows are 29 T cell receptor beta chains derived from one specimen sequenced in a study of blood T cell repertoires in COVID-19. Clones were sequenced by immunoSEQ multiplex PCR, and TCRdb holds only the in-frame ones, with some missing. This sample yields 350,000 to 450,000 clones, of which 70% to 90% are seen a single time; 1.5% to 2.5% belongs to the top ten. The sequencing input was PBMCs or T cells enriched from blood (not recorded which). The receptors derive from a middle-aged man in a cohort exposed to, infected with or recovered from COVID-19 (not recorded which).

This rearrangement joins TRBV4-1 to TRBJ2-2; D gene uncertain. The CDR3 is 15 residues long. The ends were cut back, 0 bases at V and 5 bases at J, with 10 bases in the middle. Germline assignment: CDR1 MGHRA and CDR2 YSYEKL. DNA of the CDR3: TGCGCCAGCAGCCAAGATCCCGGGTGGACCGGGGAGCTGTTTTTT. This codes for CASSQDPGWTGELFF.

This rearrangement joins TRBV7-3 to TRBJ1-1; 8 nucleotides agree with TRBD1. Germline CDR1 SGHTA, CDR2 FQGTGA. V lost 2 bases, J lost 6 bases, and 5 bases stayed unmatched. The CDR3 runs to 14 residues. CDR3 nucleotide sequence: TGTGCCAGCAGCTTAGCCGGACAGGGCGCTGAAGCTTTCTTT. It yields the protein CASSLAGQGAEAFF.

A remark on this clone: This sample includes further DNA sequences coding for the same CDR3. V is TRBV28 and J is TRBJ1-2; a possible D gene is TRBD1 (5 bases). Germline V lookup: CDR1 MDHEN, CDR2 SYDVKM. The CDR3 is made up of 12 amino acids. The V end lost 5 bases, the J end lost 5 bases, and 9 bases lay between the germline ends. CDR3 DNA: TGTGCCAGCAGTCGGGGGGGTTATGGCTACACCTTC. Its translation: CASSRGGYGYTF.

J is TRBJ2-7 and V is TRBV11-2; 10 nucleotides align to TRBD2. The CDR3 covers 17 residues. Germline lookup yields CDR1 SGHAT and CDR2 FQNNGV. V was clipped by 6 bases and J by 5 bases; unmatched bases: 16. CDR3 coding DNA: TGTGCCAGCAGGGACGGAGGTTTTAGCGGGAGGATCCACGAGCAGTACTTC. Translated: CASRDGGFSGRIHEQYF.

The chain couples TRBV19 to TRBJ2-1, with TRBD1 matching over 10 bases. V lost 3 bases to trimming and J lost 5 bases; unmatched junction nucleotides: 4. The CDR3 has 15 amino acids. CDR1 LNHDA and CDR2 SQIVND come from the germline V gene (reference sequence). This chain's CDR3 is CASSIPGQGHNEQFF. In DNA form, the CDR3 reads TGTGCCAGTAGTATCCCGGGACAGGGGCACAATGAGCAGTTCTTC.

The V call is TRBV10-3, the J call TRBJ1-2, with a tentative D call TRBD1 (5 bases). Germline loops: CDR1 ENHRY, CDR2 SYGVKD. Trimming stripped 0 bases from V and 3 bases from J, with 8 bases between. The CDR3 runs 14 residues. Written as DNA, the CDR3 is TGTGCCATCAGTGAGTCGGGGGGGGACTATGGCTACACCTTC. Translation gives CAISESGGDYGYTF.

V gene TRBV7-2 combines with J gene TRBJ2-1; 8 bases agree with TRBD2. V shed 1 base and J 9 bases; nucleotides not matched to a gene: 8. Germline CDR1 reads SGHTA; CDR2 reads FQGNSA. This CDR3 contains 15 residues. The CDR3 spells CASSLVFSGNGEQFF. The DNA of the CDR3 is TGTGCCAGCAGCTTAGTTTTTAGCGGGAACGGTGAGCAGTTCTTC. Full variable domain (missing parts from reference TRBV7-2 and TRBJ2-1): GAGVSQSPSNKVTEKGKDVELRCDPISGHTALYWYRQSLGQGLEFLIYFQGNSAPDKSGLPSDRFSAERTGGSVSTLTIQRTQQEDSAVYLCASSLVFSGNGEQFFGPGTRLTVL.

The chain carries TRBV19 and TRBJ2-7; 8 bases match TRBD2. CDR1 and CDR2 from the germline V gene are LNHDA and SQIVND (reference sequence). V was pared by 5 bases and J by 6 bases, with 12 bases of the junction left unmatched. The CDR3 spans 15 residues. The CDR3 is CASSDRGLVPLEQYF. CDR3 nucleotide sequence: TGTGCCAGTAGTGATAGGGGACTAGTTCCTCTCGAGCAGTACTTC.

The chain has TRBV11-1 and TRBJ1-6, with TRBD1 matching over 7 bases. Germline assignment: CDR1 SGHAT and CDR2 FQDESV (reference sequence). CDR3 size: 14 residues. V gave up 3 bases and J gave up 6 bases; unmatched junction bases: 2. As DNA, the CDR3 is TGTGCCAGCAGCTTTTGGGACAGTAATTCACCCCTCCACTTT. Translated: CASSFWDSNSPLHF.

The CDR3 DNA reads as TGTGCCAGCAGCCCCCCCACTGGGAGGGCCCACACCGGGGAGCTGTTTTTT. As protein: CASSPPTGRAHTGELFF. V gene TRBV7-9 combines with J gene TRBJ2-2, with 7 positions matching TRBD2. V was clipped by 5 bases and J by 3 bases; unmatched bases: 12. The CDR3 spans 17 residues. Germline CDR1 and CDR2: SEHNR and FQNEAQ (reference sequence).

This clone was observed once. The V call is TRBV15, the J call TRBJ1-3; tentatively, D is TRBD1 (6 bases). In germline, CDR1 is LNHNV, CDR2 YYDKDF (reference sequence). Trimming stripped 4 bases from V and 1 base from J, with 14 bases between. The CDR3 has 16 residues. This chain's CDR3 is CATSNPTGLSGNTIYF. CDR3 coding DNA: TGTGCCACCAGCAACCCCACAGGGCTTTCTGGAAACACCATATATTTT.

This chain links TRBV21-1 with TRBJ1-1; the DNA was not compared with TRBD1, the D call given in the table. TRBV21-1 constitutes a pseudogene. CDR3 length equals 17 residues. CDR3 sequence (DNA): TGTGCCAGCAGCAAAGAAAAAATGGAACAGACGAACACTGAAGCTTTCTTT. It is translated as CASSKEKMEQTNTEAFF.

The chain links TRBV27 to TRBJ2-1; TRBD2 matches at 7 bases. This CDR3 comprises 15 residues. Germline loops: CDR1 MNHEY, CDR2 SMNVEV (reference sequence). V dropped 3 bases and J dropped 6; count of bases not matched to a gene: 8. CDR3 sequence: CASSFVGGSVNEQFF. The CDR3 bases are TGTGCCAGCAGTTTCGTCGGCGGGAGCGTCAATGAGCAGTTCTTC.

On this clone: One junction end disagrees with the germline gene, perhaps due to a read error. The V gene is TRBV6-5, the J gene TRBJ1-5, with D unresolved. The length of the CDR3 is 11 residues. Germline V gives CDR1 MNHEY, CDR2 SVGAGI. As DNA, the CDR3 is TGTGCCAGCAGTCAAAAGACGGGGTGGTCATTT. Residues: CASSQKTGWSF.

The chain joins TRBV25-1 to TRBJ1-3; 7 bases are shared with TRBD1. Germline trimming cut 3 bases from V and 0 bases from J; bases unmatched to any gene: 5. CDR1 and CDR2 (germline): MGHDK, SYGVNS. The CDR3 extends over 16 amino acids. The CDR3 region is CASSEDRTRSGNTIYF. CDR3 bases: TGTGCCAGCAGTGAGGACAGGACCCGCTCTGGAAACACCATATATTTT.

A few counts support this clone. CDR3 residues: CASSLGEGELGYTF. The CDR3 DNA is TGTGCCAGCAGCTTGGGGGAAGGGGAACTTGGCTACACCTTC. The rearrangement links TRBV5-4 to TRBJ1-2; D might be TRBD1 (5 bases). There are 14 residues in the CDR3. The V gene's germline CDR1 is SGHNT and CDR2 YYREEE (reference sequence). V lost 0 bases and J 7 bases, leaving 13 bases between the germline ends.

This clone was recorded a few times. The rearrangement links TRBV10-3 to TRBJ2-7, with TRBD2 as a possible D gene (6 bases). V gave up 10 bases and J gave up 0 bases, with 13 bases separating them. From germline, CDR1 is ENHRY and CDR2 SYGVKD. The CDR3 runs to 13 residues. CDR3 in DNA: TGTGCCAGTAGCGGCGGCAGCTCCTACGAGCAGTACTTC. It specifies CASSGGSSYEQYF.

The gene calls are TRBV7-2 and TRBJ1-3; D not resolved. The germline V and J ends were trimmed by 5 bases and 0 bases, with 11 bases remaining between them. Germline values: CDR1 SGHTA, CDR2 FQGNSA. The CDR3 extends over 15 amino acids. CDR3 in DNA: TGTGCCAGCAGCCCCATCTCACTCTCTGGAAACACCATATATTTT. Translating gives CASSPISLSGNTIYF.

This clone has more than one count but fewer than ten. The chain is built from TRBV4-1 and TRBJ2-3; TRBD1 is a possible D gene (6 bases). CDR1 is MGHRA, CDR2 YSYEKL, per germline. The CDR3 has 13 amino acids. V was trimmed by 4 bases and J by 5 bases, leaving 10 bases between them. The CDR3 reads CASSPPQGDTQYF. The CDR3 DNA sequence: TGCGCCAGCAGCCCACCACAGGGAGATACGCAGTATTTT.

V usage is TRBV19 and J usage is TRBJ1-5, with a tentative D call TRBD1 (5 bases). V shed 3 bases and J shed 6 bases, with 18 bases lying between them. Germline CDR1 reads LNHDA; CDR2 reads SQIVND (reference sequence). This CDR3 is built from 16 residues. The CDR3 DNA is TGTGCCAGTAGTATTGGGGCAGGGAGGGCGGCTCAGCCCCAGCATTTT. Amino acid sequence: CASSIGAGRAAQPQHF.

CDR3 region: CASSELVTSSYNEQFF. For the CDR3, the DNA is TGTGCCAGCAGTGAACTTGTGACTAGCTCCTACAATGAGCAGTTCTTC. The chain carries TRBV6-1 and TRBJ2-1; the D gene is possibly TRBD2 (6 bases). The CDR3 spans 16 residues. Germline CDR1 is MNHNS and CDR2 is SASEGT. V lost 2 bases to trimming and J lost 0 bases, with 11 bases between them.

The V and J genes are TRBV7-9 and TRBJ1-5; possible D gene TRBD1, 6 bases. The V and J ends lost 5 bases and 4 bases respectively, with 9 bases between them. This CDR3 is built from 13 residues. Per the germline V gene, CDR1 is SEHNR and CDR2 is FQNEAQ (reference sequence). CDR3 sequence reads: CASSPTGNQPQHF. The CDR3 region has the DNA TGTGCCAGCAGCCCTACAGGGAATCAGCCCCAGCATTTT. The entire variable domain, with the rest obtained from reference TRBV7-9 and TRBJ1-5, is as follows: DTGVSQNPRHKITKRGQNVTFRCDPISEHNRLYWYRQTLGQGPEFLTYFQNEAQLEKSRLLSDRFSAERPKGSFSTLEIQRTEQGDSAMYLCASSPTGNQPQHFGDGTRLSIL.

The chain recombines TRBV7-9 with TRBJ2-7; possibly TRBD1 for D (6 bases). The CDR3 sequence is 13 residues long. V lost 3 bases and J 2 bases, leaving 8 bases between the germline ends. Germline V CDR1 and CDR2: SEHNR, FQNEAQ (reference sequence). The CDR3 nucleotides read TGTGCCAGCAGCTTCGGGACAACCTACGAGCAGTACTTC. It yields the protein CASSFGTTYEQYF.

The chain links TRBV30 to TRBJ1-4, with 9 bases aligning to TRBD1. V shed 3 bases, J shed 3 bases, and the junction held 5 bases outside the gene matches. From germline, CDR1 is GTSNPN and CDR2 SVGIG (reference sequence). The CDR3 runs 15 residues. CDR3: CAWSRNRGPNEKLFF. In DNA, the CDR3 is TGTGCCTGGAGCCGAAACAGGGGGCCTAATGAAAAACTGTTTTTT.

This chain links TRBV13 with TRBJ1-1; D remains ambiguous. The germline CDR1 and CDR2 sequences are PRHDT and FYEKMQ (reference sequence). The CDR3 sequence is 13 residues long. V lost 4 bases to trimming and J lost 1 base, with 7 bases between them. The CDR3 region has the DNA TGTGCCAGCAGCTCCCACAAGAACACTGAAGCTTTCTTT. Its translation: CASSSHKNTEAFF.

The gene calls are TRBV19 and TRBJ2-7; 8 bases map to TRBD2. J was trimmed by 7 bases and V by 1 base; bases with no gene match: 6. Looked up from germline, CDR1 is LNHDA and CDR2 is SQIVND (reference sequence). The CDR3 extends over 14 amino acids. The CDR3 nucleotides are TGTGCCAGTAGTATAGCGGGAGGGCCGCGGGAGCAGTACTTC. This gives the protein CASSIAGGPREQYF.

The chain has TRBV7-8 and TRBJ2-7; 9 positions agree with TRBD2. Per germline, CDR1 SGHVS and CDR2 FQNEAQ. The CDR3 contains 16 residues. Losses at the gene ends were 3 bases for V and 3 bases for J; bases not matched to a gene: 9. The CDR3 sequence is CASSLGGLAPNYEQYF. The CDR3 bases are TGTGCCAGCAGCTTGGGCGGACTAGCGCCCAACTACGAGCAGTACTTC.

The J gene is TRBJ1-1, the V gene TRBV5-1, with 8 bases lining up with TRBD1. Losses at the gene ends were 4 bases for V and 5 bases for J; bases not matched to a gene: 4. The CDR3 length is 13 residues. Looked up from germline, CDR1 is SGHRS and CDR2 is YFSETQ. The CDR3 DNA follows: TGCGCCAGCAGCCTAAGGGACAGGACTGAAGCTTTCTTT. Translating it yields CASSLRDRTEAFF.

This clone was picked up one time. The chain employs TRBV10-1 and TRBJ1-2; D may be TRBD1 (5 bases). The V gene lost 2 bases and the J gene lost 2 bases, with 6 bases spanning the gap. Germline CDR1 reads WNHNN; CDR2 reads SYGVQD (reference sequence). CDR3 length: 13 amino acids. In DNA form, the CDR3 reads TGCGCCAGCAGTGAGGCAGGGAACTATGGCTACACCTTC. This gives the protein CASSEAGNYGYTF.